This T cell receptor beta chain appears in the sequencing data of a study of T cells in Graves' hyperthyroidism and ophthalmopathy. General study findings and limits: In validation, the model predicted ophthalmopathy. These predictions came a median roughly 6.5 months before onset. Separating ophthalmopathy from stable hyperthyroidism was achieved by a 13 V-J model.

Out of 10 ml of fresh peripheral blood came the PBMCs. For this clonotype: Antigen unknown.

Researchers amplified the TCR beta CDR3 regions from RNA transcripts. The HTBI primer set drove a first-round RT-PCR of the TCR CDR3. TCRdb reanalysed the multiplex PCR reads using MiXCR and keeps one entry per CDR3 protein. The data show about 640,000 distinct CDR3 sequences, around 21% seen once. The sequenced sample consisted of blood. The source is a man younger than 45 with Graves' ophthalmopathy.

The CDR3 nucleotides read TGTGCCAGCAGCGAGAGAGAAGGTAGCAATCAGCCCCAGCATTTT. It yields the protein CASSEREGSNQPQHF. The chain joins TRBV2 to TRBJ1-5; no clear D gene. Germline V lookup: CDR1 SNHLY, CDR2 FYNNEI. The V end lost 6 bases, the J end lost 0 bases, and 12 bases lay between the germline ends. This CDR3 region has 15 residues.